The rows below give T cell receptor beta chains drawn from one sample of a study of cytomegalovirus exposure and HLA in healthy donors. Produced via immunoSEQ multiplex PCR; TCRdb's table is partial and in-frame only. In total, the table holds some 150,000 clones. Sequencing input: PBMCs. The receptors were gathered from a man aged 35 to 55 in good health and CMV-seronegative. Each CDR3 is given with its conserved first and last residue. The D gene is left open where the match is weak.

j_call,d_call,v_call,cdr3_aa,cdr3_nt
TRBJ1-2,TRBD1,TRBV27,CASSYTGDLGYGYTF,TGTGCCAGCAGTTACACAGGGGACCTAGGCTATGGCTACACCTTC
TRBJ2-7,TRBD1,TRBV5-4,CASTVGTGGKGEQYF,TGTGCCAGCACCGTGGGGACAGGGGGTAAGGGCGAGCAGTACTTC
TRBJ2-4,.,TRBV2,CASRSKGNIQYF,TGTGCCAGCAGGAGCAAGGGGAACATTCAGTACTTC
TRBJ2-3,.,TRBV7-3,CASSLRDTEPDTQYF,TGTGCCAGCAGCTTAAGGGACACCGAACCAGATACGCAGTATTTT
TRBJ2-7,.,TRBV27,CASSLRRGEYKQYF,TGTGCCAGCAGTCTCCGGAGGGGAGAATATAAGCAGTACTTC
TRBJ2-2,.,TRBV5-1,CASSSRQSTGELFF,TGCGCCAGCAGCTCCCGACAGTCCACCGGGGAGCTGTTTTTT
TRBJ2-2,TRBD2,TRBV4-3,CASSQDWTSGPNTGELFF,TGCGCCAGCAGCCAAGACTGGACTAGCGGACCGAACACCGGGGAGCTGTTTTTT
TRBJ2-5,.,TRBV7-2,CASSPGPQETQYF,TGTGCCAGCAGCCCAGGGCCCCAAGAGACCCAGTACTTC
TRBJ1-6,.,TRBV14,CASSHLGQGGSPLHF,TGTGCCAGCAGCCACCTTGGGCAGGGAGGATCACCCCTCCACTTT
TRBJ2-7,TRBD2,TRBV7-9,CASSLLAGYEQYF,TGTGCCAGCAGCTTACTAGCGGGCTACGAGCAGTACTTC
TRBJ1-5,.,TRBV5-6,CASSRRLQGKRFEPQHF,TGTGCCAGCAGCAGGCGACTACAGGGAAAACGATTTGAGCCCCAGCATTTT
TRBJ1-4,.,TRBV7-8,CASSSLQGTNEKLFF,TGTGCCAGCAGCTCCTTACAGGGAACTAATGAAAAACTGTTTTTT
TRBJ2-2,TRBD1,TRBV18,CASSPQLGQPNTEELFF,TGTGCCAGCTCACCACAGCTGGGACAGCCGAACACCGAGGAGCTGTTTTTT
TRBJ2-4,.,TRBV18,CASSPSTGLTKNIQYF,TGTGCCAGCTCACCATCTACAGGGTTGACCAAAAACATTCAGTACTTC
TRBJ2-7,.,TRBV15,CATSSRQTSNEQYF,TGTGCCACCAGCAGCCGACAGACCAGCAACGAGCAGTACTTC
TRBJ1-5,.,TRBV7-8,CASSPSNQPQHF,TGTGCCAGCAGCCCATCAAATCAGCCCCAGCATTTT
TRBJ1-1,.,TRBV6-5,CASSRLGGGAFF,TGTGCCAGCAGTAGACTGGGGGGGGGAGCTTTCTTT
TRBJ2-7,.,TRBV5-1,CASSLDGGSPYEQYF,TGCGCCAGCAGCTTGGATGGGGGGTCCCCCTACGAGCAGTACTTC
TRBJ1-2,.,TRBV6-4,CASSPDGLGYTF,TGTGCCAGCAGCCCCGACGGGTTAGGCTACACCTTC
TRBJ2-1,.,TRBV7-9,CASSLMGGEQFF,TGTGCCAGCAGCTTAATGGGGGGTGAGCAGTTCTTC
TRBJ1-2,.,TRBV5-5,CASSRTGNYGYTF,TGTGCCAGCAGCCGTACAGGGAACTATGGCTACACCTTC
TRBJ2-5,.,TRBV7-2,CASNEAVGTQYF,TGTGCCAGCAACGAGGCGGTGGGGACCCAGTACTTC
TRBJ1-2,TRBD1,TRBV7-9,CASSLAAGQGLLGYTF,TGTGCCAGCAGCTTAGCCGCGGGACAGGGACTTCTTGGCTACACCTTC
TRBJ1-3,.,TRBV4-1,CASSQLSFGDSGNTIYF,TGCGCCAGCAGTCAACTCAGTTTCGGGGACTCTGGAAACACCATATATTTT
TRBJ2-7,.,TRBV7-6,CASSLGGLSYEQYF,TGTGCCAGCAGCTTAGGGGGGCTCTCCTACGAGCAGTACTTC
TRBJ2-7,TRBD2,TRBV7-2,CASSSGLAEFYEQYF,TGTGCCAGCAGCTCCGGACTAGCGGAATTTTACGAGCAGTACTTC
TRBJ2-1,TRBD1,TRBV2,CASSEDRGYNEQFF,TGTGCCAGCAGTGAAGACAGGGGATACAATGAGCAGTTCTTC
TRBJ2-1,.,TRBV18,CASSPAVRINNEQFF,TGTGCCAGCTCACCTGCGGTTCGGATCAACAATGAGCAGTTCTTC
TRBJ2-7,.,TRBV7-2,CASSFSSYEQYF,TGTGCCAGCAGCTTCAGCTCCTACGAGCAGTACTTC
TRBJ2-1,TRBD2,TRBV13,CASSDTGTSSYNEQFF,TGTGCCAGCAGCGACACCGGGACTAGTTCCTACAATGAGCAGTTCTTC
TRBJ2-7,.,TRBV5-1,CASSLDPSSGEQYF,TGCGCCAGCAGCTTGGATCCTAGTTCGGGAGAGCAGTACTTC